This paragraph reports one T cell receptor (beta chain). The germline V gene encodes CDR1 GTSNPN and CDR2 SVGIG (reference sequence). Between the trimmed V and J ends, which lost 0 bases and 7 bases, there was a span of 13 bases. The CDR3 covers 15 residues. RNA in amounts of roughly 0.5 to 1 ug was reverse transcribed with random hexamers. One entry per CDR3 protein results from TCRdb running MiXCR on the immunoSEQ multiplex PCR reads. The table records about 200,000 distinct CDR3 sequences, 95% of them present only once. This specimen belongs to a study of CD8 T cells in Susac syndrome. The sequence derives from a human donor with multiple sclerosis. This chain links TRBV30 with TRBJ1-6, with a possible D match to TRBD1 (6 bases). The material sequenced was CD4+ T cells from PBMCs. CDR3: CAWSVGGNINSPLHF. CDR3 DNA sequence: TGTGCCTGGAGTGTAGGGGGAAACATCAATTCACCCCTCCACTTT.